This T cell receptor beta chain is drawn from a study of identical twins. Study conclusions and caveats: Reduced insertions were recorded for abundant cord blood beta clonotypes, with no such pattern in memory repertoires.

Template switching supplied a universal primer site; unique molecular identifiers were carried on the cDNA. TCRdb processed the 5' RACE reads anew with MiXCR; each CDR3 protein has one entry. The sample includes a few hundred thousand distinct CDR3 sequences, 13% to 15% of them seen just once. Each donor (without exception) was a healthy Caucasian. With regard to this clonotype: Its specificity is unknown.

The J segment lost 4 bases and the V segment lost 5 bases, leaving 9 bases of the junction unmatched. Germline V gene lookup returns CDR1 LGHDT and CDR2 YNNKEL (reference sequence). CDR3 length: 15 amino acids. Separately, the same data were catalogued under a study of yellow fever vaccine responses in identical twins.

This chain links TRBV3-1 with TRBJ2-7; 9 bases align to TRBD1. This clonotype originated in a woman aged 18-29 years in good health. Sequencing was carried out using CD4+ T cells sorted from blood. CDR3 sequence reads: CASSFPGQGIYEQYF. In DNA, the CDR3 is TGTGCCAGCAGCTTTCCGGGACAGGGTATTTACGAGCAGTACTTC.